This T cell receptor beta chain was captured in a study of molecular identifiers for immune sequencing clone quantification. TCRdb processed the PCR reads anew with MiXCR; each CDR3 protein has one entry. Of some 580,000 distinct CDR3 sequences detected, around 25% appear once; the ten largest clones hold about 0.84%. Germline CDR1 and CDR2: SEHNR and FQNEAQ (reference sequence). V was trimmed by 6 bases and J by 1 base, leaving 12 bases between them. The CDR3 contains 14 residues. Sequencing input: naive CD8+ T cells from blood, with Jurkat cell RNA spiked in. As for subset: FACS-sorted CD8+CD4-CCR7+CD45RA+ naive T cells. This TCR derives from a human donor in good health. Some libraries in this study had Jurkat cell RNA spiked in. V and J are TRBV7-9 and TRBJ1-1, with D uncertain. The CDR3 bases are TGTGCCAGCAGTCCGATTCGACGGAACACTGAAGCTTTCTTT. Its translation: CASSPIRRNTEAFF. The full variable domain, with the rest looked up from reference TRBV7-9 and TRBJ1-1, is DTGVSQNPRHKITKRGQNVTFRCDPISEHNRLYWYRQTLGQGPEFLTYFQNEAQLEKSRLLSDRFSAERPKGSFSTLEIQRTEQGDSAMYLCASSPIRRNTEAFFGQGTRLTVV.